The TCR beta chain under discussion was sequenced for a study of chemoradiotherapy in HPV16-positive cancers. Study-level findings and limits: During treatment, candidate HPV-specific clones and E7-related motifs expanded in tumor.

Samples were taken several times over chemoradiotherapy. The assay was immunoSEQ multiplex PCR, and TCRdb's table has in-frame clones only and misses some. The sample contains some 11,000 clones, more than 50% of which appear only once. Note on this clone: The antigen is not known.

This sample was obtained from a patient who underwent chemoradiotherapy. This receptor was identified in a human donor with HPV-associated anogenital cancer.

Here the CDR3 DNA reads TGTGCCAGCAGTGCCGGGACTAGCGAAAGCAATGAGCAGTTCTTC. It yields the protein CASSAGTSESNEQFF. V gene TRBV27 combines with J gene TRBJ2-1; 10 bases align to TRBD2. V lost 5 bases and J lost 6; bases outside the gene matches: 7. This CDR3 region has 15 residues. Germline CDR1 and CDR2: MNHEY and SMNVEV (reference sequence).